Below, 17 T cell receptor beta chains from the same sample are listed, as sequenced in a study of vaccination and CD4 T cells after COVID-19. Sequencing of the DNA from cultured CD4+ T cells was carried out with the Oncomine TCR Beta short-read assay. TCRdb independently ran MiXCR on the PCR reads; one entry per CDR3 protein. The sample consists of 9,500 to 15,000 distinct CDR3 sequences, 50% of them appearing once. This sample's treatment: approximately 9-day PBMC culture with coronavirus spike peptide pools or control peptides (ViraFEST assay). The antigens of these receptors remain unknown. Sequencing was done on a sample of CD4+ T cells from blood, cultured in vitro. Receptor source: a human donor who had recovered from COVID-19.

The rearrangement links TRBV10-3 to TRBJ1-1, with unresolved D. This CDR3 has 13 amino acids. Germline-derived CDR1 and CDR2 are ENHRY and SYGVKD. Trimming cost V 8 bases and J 2 bases, with 12 bases left between them. The CDR3: CAISYKTNTEAFF. The CDR3, as DNA: TGTGCCATCTCCTACAAAACCAACACTGAAGCTTTCTTT.

The chain recombines TRBV12-3 or TRBV12-4 with TRBJ2-3; TRBD1 aligns across 10 bases. With V trimmed by 7 bases and J by 4 bases, 2 bases remained unmatched. This CDR3 comprises 13 residues. The DNA for the CDR3 is TGTGCCAGCAAGGACAGGGGGGCAGATACGCAGTATTTT. It yields the protein CASKDRGADTQYF.

J is TRBJ2-5 and V is TRBV6-1; the D gene could be TRBD1 or TRBD2 (5 bases each). The germline gives CDR1 MNHNS, CDR2 SASEGT. V was cut by 5 bases and J by 4 bases, with 20 bases left in between. The CDR3 is 16 residues long. The CDR3 DNA follows: TGTGCCAGCAGTCCGACTAAATCTTCTAGGGGAGAGACCCAGTACTTC. The encoded protein is CASSPTKSSRGETQYF.

This sequence joins TRBV19 and TRBJ2-5; TRBD2 aligns across 12 bases. J gave up 4 bases and V 7 bases, and 10 bases lay outside the gene matches. The CDR3 is made up of 16 amino acids. Germline V CDR1 and CDR2: LNHDA, SQIVND (reference sequence). The DNA of the CDR3 is TGTGCCAGTAACCGTGGGCTAGCGGGAGGGGGAGAGACCCAGTACTTC. Its translation is CASNRGLAGGGETQYF.

The rearrangement joins TRBV18 to TRBJ2-5; 7 bases map to TRBD2. Germline values: CDR1 KGHSH, CDR2 LQKENI. The CDR3 length is 15 residues. With V trimmed by 5 bases and J by 0 bases, 6 bases remained unmatched. The CDR3 reads CASSKAGVYQETQYF. CDR3 in DNA: TGTGCCAGCTCAAAGGCGGGGGTGTACCAAGAGACCCAGTACTTC.

The rearrangement uses TRBV27 and TRBJ1-6; D gene unclear. This CDR3 has 13 residues. The V end was cut by 4 bases, the J end by 7 bases, with 8 bases between. CDR1 is MNHEY and CDR2 is SMNVEV in the germline V gene (reference sequence). The CDR3 region has the DNA TGTGCCAGCAGTTCCAGACGGAATTCACCCCTCCACTTT. Translation gives CASSSRRNSPLHF.

This clonotype was seen a few times. The rearrangement uses TRBV19 and TRBJ2-3, with TRBD1 matching over 9 bases. The CDR3 spans 16 residues. Germline V gene sequence: CDR1 LNHDA, CDR2 SQIVND (reference sequence). V gave up 3 bases and J gave up 4 bases; unmatched junction bases: 8. The CDR3 DNA reads as TGTGCCAGTAGTATCGACGGGACAGGGTTCGCAGATACGCAGTATTTT. It is translated as CASSIDGTGFADTQYF.

This chain links TRBV15 with TRBJ1-5; D perhaps matches TRBD1 (6 bases). V lost 5 bases to trimming and J lost 6 bases, with 11 bases between them. This CDR3 contains 13 residues. The germline gives CDR1 LNHNV, CDR2 YYDKDF (reference sequence). CDR3 bases: TGTGCCACCAGCTACAAAGGGGGTCAGCCCCAGCATTTT. Translating gives CATSYKGGQPQHF.

V usage is TRBV7-9 and J usage is TRBJ2-5, with 12 nucleotides matching TRBD1. Germline CDR1 is SEHNR and CDR2 is FQNEAQ (reference sequence). CDR3 length equals 19 residues. Trimming took 0 bases from V and 1 from J; bases not matched to a gene: 9. The CDR3 spells CASSLAGQGAYLGQETQYF. In DNA, the CDR3 is TGTGCCAGCAGCTTAGCGGGACAGGGGGCGTATTTGGGCCAAGAGACCCAGTACTTC.

This clonotype was detected a few times. The chain carries TRBV27 and TRBJ1-5; 7 bases line up with TRBD1. From germline, CDR1 is MNHEY and CDR2 SMNVEV (reference sequence). The length of the CDR3 is 14 residues. Trimming at V came to 4 bases and at J to 7 bases, leaving 7 bases not matched to a gene. The CDR3 nucleotides are TGTGCCAGCAGTTCGGACAGGAGTTTCCAGCCCCAGCATTTT. Translated: CASSSDRSFQPQHF.

Within the sample, this clonotype is large. This rearrangement joins TRBV7-9 to TRBJ1-1, with 12 bases lining up with TRBD1. CDR1 is SEHNR and CDR2 is FQNEAQ in the germline V gene (reference sequence). This CDR3 comprises 15 residues. Trimming took 5 bases from V and 5 from J; bases not matched to a gene: 6. The CDR3 is CASSRDRGRGTEAFF. Written as DNA, the CDR3 is TGTGCCAGCAGCCGGGACAGGGGGCGAGGGACTGAAGCTTTCTTT.

This chain uses TRBV5-1 with TRBJ1-2; 9 nucleotides match TRBD1. CDR1 is SGHRS, CDR2 YFSETQ, per germline. Unmatched junction bases numbered 7, after V lost 2 bases and J lost 2 bases. This CDR3 is built from 16 residues. The CDR3 protein is CASSLAGTGINYGYTF. In DNA, the CDR3 is TGCGCCAGCAGCTTAGCCGGGACAGGGATCAACTATGGCTACACCTTC.

The chain carries TRBV6-5 and TRBJ2-7, with 14 bases fitting TRBD2. This CDR3 has 18 amino acids. The ends lost 0 bases at V and 0 bases at J; junction bases unmatched: 4. CDR1 is MNHEY, CDR2 SVGAGI, per germline. CDR3 nucleotides: TGTGCCAGCAGTTACTCGCCAGGACTAGCGGGAGGCTCCTACGAGCAGTACTTC. Amino acids: CASSYSPGLAGGSYEQYF.

This chain uses TRBV7-9 with TRBJ2-1, with D perhaps matching TRBD1 or TRBD2 (6 bases each). Per the germline V gene, CDR1 is SEHNR and CDR2 is FQNEAQ (reference sequence). The CDR3 spans 14 residues. The V and J ends lost 1 base and 8 bases respectively, with 12 bases between them. The CDR3 region is CASSLEGGGHEQFF. The CDR3 DNA sequence: TGTGCCAGCAGCTTAGAAGGAGGGGGGCATGAGCAGTTCTTC.

V usage is TRBV7-3 and J usage is TRBJ2-3; 10 positions agree with TRBD1. CDR1 is SGHTA and CDR2 is FQGTGA in the germline V gene. V trimming: 5 bases; J trimming: 3 bases; junction bases outside the gene matches: 11. The CDR3 runs to 17 residues. This chain's CDR3 is CASSRTGTGVFTDTQYF. The CDR3 nucleotides are TGTGCCAGCAGCCGCACCGGGACAGGGGTTTTTACAGATACGCAGTATTTT.

This sequence joins TRBV30 and TRBJ1-2, with D possibly TRBD1 on 5 matching bases. Per the germline V gene, CDR1 is GTSNPN and CDR2 is SVGIG (reference sequence). The CDR3 runs 14 residues. Trimming removed 2 bases from V and 8 bases from J, with 18 bases in between. CDR3 loop: CAWSLGQGIRGYTF. The CDR3 nucleotides are TGTGCCTGGAGTTTAGGGCAGGGTATTCGGGGCTACACCTTC.

V usage is TRBV6-1 and J usage is TRBJ2-5, with TRBD2 matching 10 bases. Trimming removed 3 bases from V and 2 bases from J; junction bases left unmatched: 3. Germline CDR1 and CDR2: MNHNS and SASEGT. The CDR3 has 15 amino acids. CDR3 in DNA: TGTGCCAGCAGTGATTTAGCGGGAGGACAAGAGACCCAGTACTTC. Protein product: CASSDLAGGQETQYF.